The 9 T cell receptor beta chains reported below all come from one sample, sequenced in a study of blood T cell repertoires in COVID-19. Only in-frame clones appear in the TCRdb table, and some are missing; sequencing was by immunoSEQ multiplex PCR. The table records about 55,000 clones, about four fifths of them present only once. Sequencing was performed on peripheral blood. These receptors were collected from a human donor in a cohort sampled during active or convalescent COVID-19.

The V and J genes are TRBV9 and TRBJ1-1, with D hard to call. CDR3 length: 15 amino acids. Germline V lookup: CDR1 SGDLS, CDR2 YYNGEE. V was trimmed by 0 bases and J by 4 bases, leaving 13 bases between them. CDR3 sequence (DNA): TGTGCCAGCAGCGTAGAAGTCGGGGTGGGCACTGAAGCTTTCTTT. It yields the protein CASSVEVGVGTEAFF. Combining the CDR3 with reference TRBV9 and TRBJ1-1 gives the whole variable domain DSGVTQTPKHLITATGQRVTLRCSPRSGDLSVYWYQQSLDQGLQFLIQYYNGEERAKGNILERFSAQQFPDLHSELNLSSLELGDSALYFCASSVEVGVGTEAFFGQGTRLTVV.

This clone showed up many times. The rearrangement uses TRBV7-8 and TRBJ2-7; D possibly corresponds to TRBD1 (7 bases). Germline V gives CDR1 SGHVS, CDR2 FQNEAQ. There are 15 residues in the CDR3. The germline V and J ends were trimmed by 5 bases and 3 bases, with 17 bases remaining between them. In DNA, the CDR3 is TGTGCCAGCAGCCAAGAGGCGGGACAGTTCTACGAGCAGTACTTC. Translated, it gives CASSQEAGQFYEQYF. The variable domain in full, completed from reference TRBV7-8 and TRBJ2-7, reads GAGVSQSPRYKVAKRGQDVALRCDPISGHVSLFWYQQALGQGPEFLTYFQNEAQLDKSGLPSDRFFAERPEGSVSTLKIQRTQQEDSAVYLCASSQEAGQFYEQYFGPGTRLTVT.

CDR3 nucleotides: TGTGCCAGCAGTTTACAGGGGAGCTCCTATAATTCACCCCTCCACTTT. Amino acid sequence: CASSLQGSSYNSPLHF. The rearrangement uses TRBV27 and TRBJ1-6; a possible D gene is TRBD1 (6 bases). There are 16 residues in the CDR3. Germline V gives CDR1 MNHEY, CDR2 SMNVEV (reference sequence). Between the trimmed V and J ends, which lost 2 bases and 0 bases, there was a span of 8 bases.

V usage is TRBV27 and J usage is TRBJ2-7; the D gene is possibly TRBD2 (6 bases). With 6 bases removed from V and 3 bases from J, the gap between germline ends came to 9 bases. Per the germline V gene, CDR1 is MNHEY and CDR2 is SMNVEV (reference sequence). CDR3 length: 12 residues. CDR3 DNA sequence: TGTGCCAGCAGGGCGGGGAGCTACGAGCAGTACTTC. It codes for CASRAGSYEQYF.

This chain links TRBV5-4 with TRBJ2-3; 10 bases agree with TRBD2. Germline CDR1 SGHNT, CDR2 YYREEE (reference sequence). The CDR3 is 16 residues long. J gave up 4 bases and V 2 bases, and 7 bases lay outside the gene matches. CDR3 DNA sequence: TGTGCCAGCAGCTTAAGTAAAGGACTAGCGGCAGATACGCAGTATTTT. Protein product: CASSLSKGLAADTQYF.

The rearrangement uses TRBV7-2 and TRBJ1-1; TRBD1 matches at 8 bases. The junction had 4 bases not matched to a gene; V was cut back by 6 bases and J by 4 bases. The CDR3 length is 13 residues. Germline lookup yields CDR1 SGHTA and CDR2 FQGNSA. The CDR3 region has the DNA TGTGCCAGCAGAACCACAGGGGGCACTGAAGCTTTCTTT. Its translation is CASRTTGGTEAFF.

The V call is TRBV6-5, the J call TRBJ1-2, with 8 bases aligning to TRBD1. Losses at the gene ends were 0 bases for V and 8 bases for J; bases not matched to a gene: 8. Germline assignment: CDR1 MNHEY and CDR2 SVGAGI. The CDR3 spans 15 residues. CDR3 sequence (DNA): TGTGCCAGCAGTTACTCCAGATGGACAGGGCAAGGCTACACCTTC. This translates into CASSYSRWTGQGYTF.

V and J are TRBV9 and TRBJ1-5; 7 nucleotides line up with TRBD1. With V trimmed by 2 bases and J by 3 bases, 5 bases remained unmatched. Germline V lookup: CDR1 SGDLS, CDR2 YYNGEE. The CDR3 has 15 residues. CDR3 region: CASSVHDRDNQPQHF. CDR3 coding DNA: TGTGCCAGCAGCGTCCACGACAGGGACAATCAGCCCCAGCATTTT.

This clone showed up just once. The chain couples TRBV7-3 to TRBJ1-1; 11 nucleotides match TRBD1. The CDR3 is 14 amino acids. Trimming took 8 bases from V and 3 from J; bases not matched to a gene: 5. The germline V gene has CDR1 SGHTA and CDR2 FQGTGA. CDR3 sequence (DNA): TGTGCCAGCGTAGGACAGGGGGCAGACACTGAAGCTTTCTTT. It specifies CASVGQGADTEAFF.